This is a list of T cell receptor beta chains from one sample in a study of response to subunit inactivated influenza vaccine. TCRdb reprocessed the RT-PCR reads via MiXCR and lists one record per CDR3 protein. The sample records around 850,000 distinct CDR3 sequences, about a fifth being singletons. The starting material was PBMCs from blood, obtained roughly 5 days after vaccination. These receptors all come from a man between 45 and 60 years old who received an inactivated influenza vaccine. CDR3s include the opening cysteine and the closing phenylalanine or tryptophan. D genes are given only for firm matches. The listing skips clone size in some rows; elsewhere it reads once, few, many or a size class.

v_call	clone_size	j_call	d_call	cdr3_nt	cdr3_aa
TRBV11-2	few	TRBJ2-3	NA	TGTGCCAGCAGCTTAGATCTGGGCGGGAACACAGATACGCAGTATTTT	CASSLDLGGNTDTQYF
TRBV5-1	many	TRBJ2-7	TRBD2	TGCGCCAGCAGCTGGGACAGGCCCCGGACTAGCGGTGAGACCCATACCTACGAGCAGTACTTC	CASSWDRPRTSGETHTYEQYF
TRBV5-1	few	TRBJ2-1	TRBD2	TGCGCCAGCAGCTTGGCCAGCGGGAGTAACAATGAGCAGTTCTTC	CASSLASGSNNEQFF
TRBV27	few	TRBJ2-7	NA	TGTGCCAGCAAGGGGGGTGTCTCCTACGAGCAGTACTTC	CASKGGVSYEQYF
TRBV25-1	NA	TRBJ1-2	NA	TGTGCCAGCAGTGATGTGACAGAGTATGGCTACACCTTC	CASSDVTEYGYTF
TRBV21-1	NA	TRBJ1-1	NA	TGTGCCAGCAGCAAGACACGGAACACTGAAGCTTTCTTT	CASSKTRNTEAFF
TRBV7-9	NA	TRBJ1-2	NA	TGTGCCAGCAGCTTAGCGCTAAGGGGTGGCTACACCTTC	CASSLALRGGYTF
TRBV10-3	NA	TRBJ2-5	NA	TGTGCCATCAGTGACCCGGACACCCCCCCTAGGGAGACCCAGTACTTC	CAISDPDTPPRETQYF
TRBV2	NA	TRBJ2-1	TRBD2	TGTGCCAGCGGGACCGGGACTAGCGGGGGGAATGAGCAGTTCTTC	CASGTGTSGGNEQFF
TRBV10-3	NA	TRBJ1-1	TRBD1	TGTGCCATCAGTGAACAGACAGGGGTCACTGAAGCTTTCTTT	CAISEQTGVTEAFF
TRBV7-2	few	TRBJ2-5	NA	TGTGCCAGCAGCTTAGGGTACTTAGAGACCCAGTACTTC	CASSLGYLETQYF
TRBV3-1	NA	TRBJ1-2	NA	TGTGCCAGCAGCCAAGATTTGGAGGATGACTATGGCTACACCTTC	CASSQDLEDDYGYTF
TRBV20-1	NA	TRBJ2-3	NA	TGCAGTGCTAGATGGCGGGAAGACGATACGCAGTATTTT	CSARWREDDTQYF
TRBV9	NA	TRBJ2-2	NA	TGTGCCAGCAGCGTACTGGCCCCTGGAAGCGGACACACCGGGGAGCTGTTTTTT	CASSVLAPGSGHTGELFF
TRBV4-3	few	TRBJ2-1	NA	TGCGCCAGCAGCCAATTTGGGGCAGGGAGCATAATATCCTACAATGAGCAGTTCTTC	CASSQFGAGSIISYNEQFF
TRBV20-1	few	TRBJ2-5	TRBD2	TGCAGTGCCCCTCAGAGTGGAGTAGCGGGGCCCCAAGAGACCCAGTACTTC	CSAPQSGVAGPQETQYF
TRBV7-2	few	TRBJ2-7	NA	TGTGCCAGCAGTACTCCCACCGGGGGCTACGAGCAGTACTTC	CASSTPTGGYEQYF
TRBV14	NA	TRBJ1-2	NA	TGTGCCAGCAGCCCTTCCACGGTCTATGGCTACACCTTC	CASSPSTVYGYTF
TRBV20-1	NA	TRBJ2-2	TRBD2	TGCAGTGCTAGAGATTCAACCCGCGGGGGGAACACCGGGGAGCTGTTTTTT	CSARDSTRGGNTGELFF
TRBV7-2	NA	TRBJ2-1	TRBD2	TGTGCCAGCAGCTTAATGGAGGCGGGAGGGGTATGGAATGAGCAGTTCTTC	CASSLMEAGGVWNEQFF
TRBV4-2	NA	TRBJ2-7	NA	TGTGCCAGCAGCCAATCTTGGGGGACATTTCCCTACGAGCAGTACTTC	CASSQSWGTFPYEQYF
TRBV7-8	NA	TRBJ2-7	TRBD1	TGTGCCAGCAGCTTATCAGGGACAGGGCGGTACGAGCAGTACTTC	CASSLSGTGRYEQYF
TRBV15	few	TRBJ2-3	NA	TGTGCCACCAGCAGAGATCAGGTTGTCACAGATACGCAGTATTTT	CATSRDQVVTDTQYF
TRBV6-2/TRBV6-3	few	TRBJ1-5	NA	TGTGCCAGCACCCACAGGGTGGGTCAGCCCCAGCATTTT	CASTHRVGQPQHF
TRBV2	few	TRBJ2-5	NA	TGTGCCAGCAAGGGACTTTCCGAGGGAGAGACCCAGTACTTC	CASKGLSEGETQYF
TRBV20-1	NA	TRBJ2-7	NA	TGCAGTGCTAGAGAACACGGGATTTCCTACGAGCAGTACTTC	CSAREHGISYEQYF
TRBV3-1	few	TRBJ2-3	TRBD2	TGTGCCAGCAGCCAAGATCTGCTAGCGGGGGTCACAGATACGCAGTATTTT	CASSQDLLAGVTDTQYF
TRBV12-3/TRBV12-4	NA	TRBJ2-7	TRBD1	TGTGCCAGCCGAGGACAGGGGGATTACGAGCAGTACTTC	CASRGQGDYEQYF
TRBV2	NA	TRBJ2-1	NA	TGTGCCAGCAGAATGGGAGGTTCCATTTACAATGAGCAGTTCTTC	CASRMGGSIYNEQFF
TRBV5-1	many	TRBJ2-5	NA	TGCGCCAGCAGCCGGGCACAAGAGACCCAGTACTTC	CASSRAQETQYF
TRBV20-1	NA	TRBJ2-1	TRBD2	TGCAGTGCTAGAGATCTAGGACTAGCGGGTACTTACAATGAGCAGTTCTTC	CSARDLGLAGTYNEQFF